This T cell receptor (beta chain) was found in a study of Ad26.COV2.S vaccination and SARS-CoV-2 variants. Documented treatment: over 15 received Ad26.COV2.S at low or high dose, single or two shots; 5 received placebo; per-sample allocation not given. Each sample was drawn 63 days after the first injection (of vaccine or placebo). About this clone: Its specificity is unknown.

The data were produced by immunoSEQ multiplex PCR, yet TCRdb's version contains in-frame clones alone and is incomplete. The data show 430,000 or so clones, around nine tenths seen once. V dropped 5 bases and J dropped 0; count of bases not matched to a gene: 4. Germline loops: CDR1 SGHAT, CDR2 FQNNGV. This CDR3 has 16 residues. Study-level points and caveats: Those who received the vaccine showed greater spike-specific TCR breadth than those given placebo. Vaccinees reportedly had broad spike-specific CD8+ and CD4+ T cell responses.

The sequence derives from a person aged 18 to 59 who received the Ad26.COV2.S COVID-19 vaccine or a placebo. Sample: peripheral blood, taken in a trial of Ad26.COV2.S vaccine versus placebo. The chain links TRBV11-2 to TRBJ2-2, with 9 nucleotides matching TRBD2. The CDR3 spells CASSTRLAANTGELFF. In DNA form, the CDR3 reads TGTGCCAGCAGCACCAGACTAGCGGCGAACACCGGGGAGCTGTTTTTT.